The 15 T cell receptor beta chains below come from one sample, sequenced in a study of shared clonotypes between healthy human individuals. Clones were read by immunoSEQ multiplex PCR, and TCRdb kept only the in-frame ones, dropping some. The sample carries around 1.1 million clones, roughly 80% recorded once. The specimen was memory CD4+ T cells from PBMCs. Subset here: CD45RA-negative fraction. All receptors derive from a young man in good health. Some clones in this sample may be carry-over from other donors' samples.

The chain links TRBV9 to TRBJ1-5; D unresolved. CDR1 SGDLS and CDR2 YYNGEE come from the germline V gene. There are 13 residues in the CDR3. V was shortened by 3 bases and J by 3 bases, with 7 bases between the two germline ends. This chain's CDR3 is CASSAGPNQPQHF. Here the CDR3 DNA reads TGTGCCAGCAGCGCAGGCCCCAATCAGCCCCAGCATTTT.

J is TRBJ2-7 and V is TRBV5-5; D ambiguous. Germline CDR1 SGHKS, CDR2 YYEKEE (reference sequence). Deletions cut 3 bases from V and 3 bases from J, with 13 bases between. CDR3 length: 14 amino acids. The CDR3 protein is CASSSPPWIYEQYF. CDR3 sequence (DNA): TGTGCCAGCAGCTCCCCCCCCTGGATCTACGAGCAGTACTTC.

The chain combines TRBV2 with TRBJ2-3, with D hard to call. The length of the CDR3 is 11 residues. Germline CDR1 reads SNHLY; CDR2 reads FYNNEI. The ends were cut back, 4 bases at V and 6 bases at J, with 5 bases in the middle. The CDR3 loop reads CASSVYDTQYF. DNA of the CDR3: TGTGCCAGCAGTGTCTACGATACGCAGTATTTT.

This clone was detected a few times. The J gene is TRBJ1-5, the V gene TRBV30, with 10 positions matching TRBD1. With V trimmed by 5 bases and J by 2 bases, 9 bases remained unmatched. CDR1 and CDR2 (germline): GTSNPN, SVGIG (reference sequence). This CDR3 has 16 amino acids. As DNA, the CDR3 is TGTGCCTGGGGAGACAGGGGGCACGGGGGCAATCAGCCCCAGCATTTT. Protein sequence: CAWGDRGHGGNQPQHF. The whole variable domain, remainder taken from reference TRBV30 and TRBJ1-5, is SQTIHQWPATLVQPVGSPLSLECTVEGTSNPNLYWYRQAAGRGLQLLFYSVGIGQISSEVPQNLSASRPQDRQFILSSKKLLLSDSGFYLCAWGDRGHGGNQPQHFGDGTRLSIL.

The chain combines TRBV29-1 with TRBJ2-7; D call uncertain. This CDR3 is built from 12 residues. Germline CDR1 SQVTM, CDR2 ANQGSEA. Trimming removed 4 bases from V and 1 base from J, with 8 bases in between. CDR3 nucleotides: TGCAGCGTTGCTGGCCAGTCCTACGAGCAGTACTTC. Its protein product is CSVAGQSYEQYF.

The rearrangement uses TRBV5-1 and TRBJ1-1; 9 bases align to TRBD1. CDR3 length: 14 residues. V was pared by 4 bases and J by 4 bases, with 5 bases of the junction left unmatched. In germline, CDR1 is SGHRS, CDR2 YFSETQ. The CDR3 DNA follows: TGCGCCAGCAGCCCCGAGGGACAGGGCACTGAAGCTTTCTTT. Amino acid sequence: CASSPEGQGTEAFF.

This clone has ten or more counts. The chain has TRBV27 and TRBJ1-6, with D tentatively TRBD1 (6 bases). The germline CDR1 and CDR2 sequences are MNHEY and SMNVEV (reference sequence). The CDR3 totals 15 residues. Between the trimmed V and J ends, which lost 4 bases and 6 bases, there was a span of 13 bases. CDR3 DNA: TGTGCCAGCAGTTCACAGGGTTTTGGTAATTCACCCCTCCACTTT. Translated, it gives CASSSQGFGNSPLHF.

In DNA form, the CDR3 reads TGTGCCAGCTTCCGGGGCCCATTTCGGATAAATGAGCAGTTCTTC. Its translation: CASFRGPFRINEQFF. This chain joins TRBV2 and TRBJ2-1, with D tentatively TRBD1 or TRBD2 (5 bases each). Germline V CDR1 and CDR2: SNHLY, FYNNEI. V was cut by 8 bases and J by 7 bases, with 21 bases left in between. The CDR3 loop spans 15 amino acids.

The genes are TRBV25-1 and TRBJ1-1, with D unresolved. This CDR3 has 12 residues. Germline lookup yields CDR1 MGHDK and CDR2 SYGVNS. The CDR3 region is CETIRSLIEAFF. CDR3 in DNA: TGTGAGACTATCAGATCCCTTATTGAAGCTTTCTTT.

The V call is TRBV2, the J call TRBJ1-1; the D gene is possibly TRBD1 (6 bases). The germline V gene encodes CDR1 SNHLY and CDR2 FYNNEI. The germline V and J ends were trimmed by 4 bases and 2 bases, with 11 bases remaining between them. The CDR3 extends over 14 amino acids. CDR3 region: CASSVQGTNTEAFF. The CDR3 DNA is TGTGCCAGCAGTGTTCAGGGGACCAACACTGAAGCTTTCTTT.

The rearrangement links TRBV5-5 to TRBJ2-7, with D unclear. CDR3 length equals 15 residues. With 3 bases removed from V and 1 base from J, the gap between germline ends came to 14 bases. Germline CDR1 is SGHKS and CDR2 is YYEKEE (reference sequence). CDR3 protein: CASSWSLGGSYEQYF. As DNA, the CDR3 is TGTGCCAGCAGCTGGAGCCTGGGCGGATCCTACGAGCAGTACTTC.

The rearrangement links TRBV6-4 to TRBJ2-1; no clear D. The CDR3 runs 16 residues. V lost 4 bases and J 0 bases, leaving 13 bases between the germline ends. Looked up from germline, CDR1 is MRHNA and CDR2 is SNTAGT. The CDR3 region has the DNA TGTGCCAGCAGTGCGACTCGCCGGAGCTCCTACAATGAGCAGTTCTTC. As protein: CASSATRRSSYNEQFF.

This rearrangement joins TRBV2 to TRBJ2-7, with D possibly TRBD1 on 6 matching bases. The CDR3 is 12 amino acids. Germline CDR1 is SNHLY and CDR2 is FYNNEI. Trimming removed 5 bases at V and 5 bases at J, with 10 bases between. The CDR3, as DNA: TGTGCCAGCAGTCGGGACATTAACGAGCAGTACTTC. Residues: CASSRDINEQYF.

The J gene is TRBJ2-3, the V gene TRBV4-1; the match to TRBD2 covers 8 bases. This CDR3 region has 16 residues. J gave up 4 bases and V 4 bases, and 10 bases lay outside the gene matches. CDR1 is MGHRA and CDR2 is YSYEKL in the germline V gene. CDR3: CASSPLGREVADTQYF. For the CDR3, the DNA is TGCGCCAGCAGCCCCCTCGGGCGGGAGGTCGCAGATACGCAGTATTTT.

J is TRBJ1-2 and V is TRBV29-1; TRBD1 aligns across 7 bases. From germline, CDR1 is SQVTM and CDR2 ANQGSEA. V was pared by 4 bases and J by 7 bases, with 9 bases of the junction left unmatched. The CDR3 has 13 amino acids. DNA for the CDR3: TGCAGCGTTGTCGGACAGGTTAGGGGTGGCTACACCTTC. This gives the protein CSVVGQVRGGYTF.